This TCR beta chain was identified during a study of T cells in localized non-small cell lung cancer. Regarding the study as a whole: One tumor region alone was sequenced, and heterogeneity therefore remains possible. Highest T cell clonality was seen in uninvolved adjacent lung, surpassing that measured in tumor. The study linked higher blood T cell density to longer overall survival.

About this clone: Its antigen remains unidentified.

The CDR3 totals 14 residues. The germline CDR1 and CDR2 sequences are LNHNV and YYDKDF (reference sequence). With 2 bases clipped from V and 7 bases from J, the junction kept 1 base outside the gene matches. Measured with immunoSEQ multiplex PCR; TCRdb has only the in-frame clones, and not every one. The sample lists about 74,000 clones; approximately 84% were seen once. This sequence joins TRBV15 and TRBJ1-6, with 8 bases lining up with TRBD1. The origin of this receptor is a female donor of 60 years or more with stage I lung adenocarcinoma. Sequences were derived from peripheral blood, sampled before any cancer treatment. As DNA, the CDR3 is TGTGCCACCAGCAGACGGACAGGGAATTCACCCCTCCACTTT. It translates to CATSRRTGNSPLHF.